The T cell receptor beta chain described here comes from a study of T-cell memory formation after mild COVID-19. The germline V gene encodes CDR1 MDHEN and CDR2 SYDVKM. J was trimmed by 2 bases and V by 8 bases; bases with no gene match: 8. The CDR3 contains 15 residues. TCRdb fed the 5' RACE reads into MiXCR, producing one record per CDR3 protein. The sample lists about 190,000 distinct CDR3 sequences, about 10% occurring once. The sample comprised PBMCs or a T cell subset sorted from them (not recorded which). This receptor was obtained from a man aged 18 to 30 who had mild COVID-19 (a few samples of this study predate the infection). Cell type and time point are not known. The rearrangement uses TRBV28 and TRBJ2-2, with 7 bases that match TRBD1. The CDR3 DNA sequence: TGTGCCAGCCAAACAAGGGACAGAAACACCGGGGAGCTGTTTTTT. This sequence encodes CASQTRDRNTGELFF.